This TCR beta chain derives from a study of blood T cell repertoires in COVID-19. At the level of the study: Acute-phase and convalescent COVID-19 samples originated in the United States, Italy and Spain. PBMCs, B-cell-depleted T cells, or T cells were the source of the cDNA or gDNA that made up the material.

The CDR3 runs 14 residues. V lost 5 bases to trimming and J lost 6 bases; unmatched junction nucleotides: 9. Germline CDR1 and CDR2: SNHLY and FYNNEI. Original processing notes: The authors estimated nucleated cell counts from reference gene primer amplification. Clones were sequenced by immunoSEQ multiplex PCR, and TCRdb holds only the in-frame ones, with some missing. The V and J calls and clone size come from that table; D and trimming were worked out from the DNA. The data hold some 70,000 clones, with about 88% observed a single time. Sequenced: peripheral blood. The chain combines TRBV2 with TRBJ2-7, with TRBD2 matching over 8 bases. The TCR sequence derives from a man between 65 and 79 years old with active or convalescent COVID-19. The CDR3 spells CASSCEREFCEQYF. Here the CDR3 DNA reads TGTGCCAGCAGTTGTGAGCGGGAGTTCTGCGAGCAGTACTTC.